Each of the 11 T cell receptor beta chains below was sequenced from the same sample in a study of T cell changes during pregnancy in multiple sclerosis. Clones were sequenced by immunoSEQ multiplex PCR, and TCRdb holds only the in-frame ones, with some missing. The data contain about 68,000 clones, about 91% of them singletons. The sample here was peripheral blood, taken in the first trimester of pregnancy. All receptors come from a female donor with multiple sclerosis, enrolled in a pregnancy study.

CDR3 sequence (DNA): TGTGCCAGCAGGGACCAGCTCATGGGAGGAGGCTACACCTTC. The encoded protein is CASRDQLMGGGYTF. The chain carries TRBV27 and TRBJ1-2; unclear D gene. Germline CDR1 reads MNHEY; CDR2 reads SMNVEV (reference sequence). The CDR3 totals 14 residues. Trimming took 6 bases from V and 8 from J, leaving 19 bases between them.

This chain connects TRBV28 to TRBJ2-7, with D possibly being TRBD1 (6 bases). With 5 bases removed from V and 2 bases from J, the gap between germline ends came to 16 bases. The CDR3 is made up of 15 amino acids. Per the germline V gene, CDR1 is MDHEN and CDR2 is SYDVKM. CDR3 sequence: CASSIPGRGTYEQYF. CDR3 sequence (DNA): TGTGCCAGCAGTATCCCCGGCAGGGGCACCTACGAGCAGTACTTC.

The rearrangement uses TRBV5-6 and TRBJ2-3, with D maybe TRBD2 (5 bases). Trimming took 3 bases from V and 6 from J, leaving 14 bases between them. The CDR3 has 14 residues. CDR1 is SGHDT, CDR2 YYEEEE, per germline. CDR3 DNA: TGTGCCAGCAGCTCCCGGACTCGGCGGGATACGCAGTATTTT. It codes for CASSSRTRRDTQYF.

This chain links TRBV19 with TRBJ2-1; the match to TRBD2 covers 9 bases. The CDR3 sequence is 15 residues long. Germline V gene sequence: CDR1 LNHDA, CDR2 SQIVND (reference sequence). The V gene end was trimmed by 4 bases and the J gene end by 2 bases; junction bases not matched to a gene: 3. The CDR3 region is CASSTTSGTYNEQFF. As DNA, the CDR3 is TGTGCCAGTAGTACGACTAGCGGTACCTACAATGAGCAGTTCTTC.

This chain links TRBV7-2 with TRBJ1-2; D possibly corresponds to TRBD1 (6 bases). The CDR3 totals 14 residues. Trimming removed 3 bases from V and 7 bases from J, with 15 bases in between. Germline-derived CDR1 and CDR2 are SGHTA and FQGNSA. The CDR3: CASSFARGLVGYTF. CDR3 in DNA: TGTGCCAGCAGCTTCGCCAGGGGCTTGGTTGGCTACACCTTC.

CDR3 sequence: CASSLRAGEQFF. CDR3 nucleotide sequence: TGTGCCAGCAGCTTACGCGCAGGGGAGCAGTTCTTC. The chain joins TRBV7-2 to TRBJ2-1; a weak D match, TRBD1 (5 bases). The V gene lost 2 bases and the J gene lost 10 bases, with 9 bases spanning the gap. The germline V gene encodes CDR1 SGHTA and CDR2 FQGNSA. The CDR3 runs 12 residues.

This clone was found once. This chain links TRBV19 with TRBJ2-5, with 7 bases matching TRBD1. V shed 3 bases and J 2 bases; nucleotides not matched to a gene: 3. Germline V gene data show CDR1 as LNHDA and CDR2 as SQIVND (reference sequence). The CDR3 extends over 14 amino acids. This CDR3 reads CASSIRQGQETQYF. The CDR3 DNA reads TGTGCCAGTAGTATTCGACAGGGTCAAGAGACCCAGTACTTC.

The chain combines TRBV6-1 with TRBJ2-1; TRBD2 agrees at 7 bases. Germline CDR1 and CDR2: MNHNS and SASEGT. Trimming removed 6 bases from V and 4 bases from J; junction bases left unmatched: 3. This CDR3 contains 13 residues. The CDR3 spells CASRGGGYNEQFF. The CDR3 DNA is TGTGCCAGCAGGGGGGGAGGGTACAATGAGCAGTTCTTC.

Only one count was recorded for this clone. This rearrangement joins TRBV6-1 to TRBJ2-5; possible D gene TRBD1, 5 bases. Germline values: CDR1 MNHNS, CDR2 SASEGT. CDR3 length: 14 amino acids. V was pared by 3 bases and J by 9 bases, with 17 bases between. The CDR3 DNA is TGTGCCAGCAGTGAGAGTCCAGGGTCATGGGCCCAGTACTTC. It encodes CASSESPGSWAQYF.

The chain carries TRBV9 and TRBJ1-2; possibly TRBD1 for D (5 bases). The CDR3 totals 13 residues. Trimming removed 6 bases at V and 2 bases at J, with 11 bases between. Germline V gives CDR1 SGDLS, CDR2 YYNGEE. CDR3 DNA: TGTGCCAGCACCCCGGGACTAAACTATGGCTACACCTTC. Protein product: CASTPGLNYGYTF.

The CDR3 is CASSIGTSGRETQYF. The CDR3 DNA sequence: TGTGCCAGTAGTATAGGGACTAGCGGGAGAGAGACCCAGTACTTC. The V and J genes are TRBV19 and TRBJ2-5, with 13 bases matching TRBD2. The CDR3 sequence is 15 residues long. From germline, CDR1 is LNHDA and CDR2 SQIVND (reference sequence). The junction had 0 bases not matched to a gene; V was cut back by 1 base and J by 4 bases.